The 2 T cell receptor beta chains below were found in one sample sequenced in a study of T cells in localized non-small cell lung cancer. Profiling relied on immunoSEQ multiplex PCR, and the TCRdb table lists in-frame clones only, not all of them. Found here are tens of thousands of clones, approximately 89% of them singletons; the top ten hold just under 20%. The material sequenced was peripheral blood, taken before any cancer treatment. These receptors originate from a man aged 35 to 69 with stage I lung adenocarcinoma.

The chain has TRBV9 and TRBJ2-3, with unresolved D. The ends were cut back, 4 bases at V and 8 bases at J, with 14 bases in the middle. Germline values: CDR1 SGDLS, CDR2 YYNGEE. The CDR3 has 13 residues. CDR3 loop: CASSPTPPGTQYF. For the CDR3, the DNA is TGTGCCAGCAGCCCGACCCCTCCAGGTACGCAGTATTTT.

The genes are TRBV4-1 and TRBJ2-5, with 7 bases matching TRBD2. V lost 2 bases and J lost 4; bases outside the gene matches: 4. The CDR3 loop spans 14 amino acids. Germline CDR1 reads MGHRA; CDR2 reads YSYEKL. CDR3 region: CASSQSGRGETQYF. The CDR3 nucleotides are TGCGCCAGCAGCCAAAGTGGGAGGGGAGAGACCCAGTACTTC.